This T cell receptor beta chain was found in a study of cytomegalovirus exposure and HLA in healthy donors (dated by TCRdb to between 2016 and 2019). Describing the broader study: According to a later analysis, the 120 or so validation repertoires were produced on the same platform as the 666 repertoires of the first cohort. The study was designed to test whether signatures of past pathogen exposure could be identified by cataloging public T cell receptors. A separate validation cohort of roughly 110 different subjects was used in addition to the roughly 700-subject first cohort. The study combined high-throughput TCR immunosequencing, statistical association of individual TCRs with disease status, and machine learning to predict cytomegalovirus infection status.

Broader findings and caveats from the paper: Subsequent analysis determined that TCRs grouped into clusters in the first cohort also showed a tendency toward co-occurrence across the roughly 110 validation repertoires, and 94% of cluster scores exceeded 0. The study listed 170 or so TCR beta chains as associated with cytomegalovirus. According to the authors, the approach could potentially be generalized to other disease states and immunological phenotypes. Across donors, most TCR sequences were observed very rarely, whereas some public TCRs were present in many individuals. A later analysis had no HLA typing for the validation cohort, so co-occurrence there was scored across all 110 or so repertoires. The classifier was reported to diagnose cytomegalovirus status with high specificity and sensitivity in both the original cohort and the validation cohort. In vitro tests confirmed that a few of the cytomegalovirus-associated TCR beta chains recognize cytomegalovirus antigens.

For this clone: The antigen this receptor binds is unknown. No quality values exist for individual bases; no much larger clone is one base distant.

Receptor libraries were prepared by the immunoSEQ multiplex PCR assay. As for the original processing: To diagnose cytomegalovirus status from the catalog of TCR beta chain sequences, a statistical classification framework was built. TCRdb provides this immuneACCESS table in a form limited to in-frame rearrangements. Some clones are lacking; in checked studies, under half of them reflect an unresolved V gene, and why the rest are absent is not known. V and J calls and clone size follow that table, whereas D and trimming were derived from the DNA. A total of roughly 56,000 clones appear in this sample, 75% to 90% of them only once. The leading ten clones occupy roughly 15% of the sample. The CDR3 covers 15 residues, taking in both the cysteine and the phenylalanine. The kept DNA is CDR3 alone, 45 bases in frame from the first base. CDR1 and CDR2 were assigned from the germline V gene (reference sequence) as SGHNT and YYREEE. Deletion took 2 bases off V and 7 bases off J, with a span of 18 bases between the germline ends.

The donors belonged to the validation cohort of 120 subjects, which was separate from the approximately 700-subject first cohort. What was sequenced was PBMCs. The chain uses TRBV5-4 and TRBJ1-2; tentative D gene TRBD1, with 5 bases matching. This receptor was obtained from a woman aged 18-35 years in good health and CMV-seronegative. The DNA sequence is TGTGCCAGCAGCTTCGGCGACAGAAATTCCCGTGGCTACACCTTC. It translates to CASSFGDRNSRGYTF.